This T cell receptor beta chain originates from a study of T cell repertoires in cytomegalovirus infection. Overall study context: Public TCR beta signature analysis indicated the presence of both CMV infection and matching HLA type. Study results and caveats: Cumulated frequencies of public TCR beta families served to identify carriers of CMV plus the relevant HLA.

The V gene lost 4 bases and the J gene lost 9 bases, with 19 bases spanning the gap. The CDR3 loop spans 15 amino acids. Germline values: CDR1 SEHNR, CDR2 FQNEAQ (reference sequence). As for this clonotype: The target antigen is unknown.

MiXCR, applied by TCRdb to the reads, yields one record per CDR3 protein. Here the sample spans about 450,000 distinct CDR3 sequences, 31% being singletons. The clonotype originates from a human donor in good health (CMV status not recorded). Some clones in this sample may be carry-over from other donors' samples. Sequenced input: PBMCs. The J gene is TRBJ2-1, the V gene TRBV7-9; possible D gene TRBD1, 6 bases. The CDR3: CASSSPPTGWGEQFF. The CDR3 coding sequence is TGTGCCAGCAGCTCCCCACCCACAGGGTGGGGTGAGCAGTTCTTC.